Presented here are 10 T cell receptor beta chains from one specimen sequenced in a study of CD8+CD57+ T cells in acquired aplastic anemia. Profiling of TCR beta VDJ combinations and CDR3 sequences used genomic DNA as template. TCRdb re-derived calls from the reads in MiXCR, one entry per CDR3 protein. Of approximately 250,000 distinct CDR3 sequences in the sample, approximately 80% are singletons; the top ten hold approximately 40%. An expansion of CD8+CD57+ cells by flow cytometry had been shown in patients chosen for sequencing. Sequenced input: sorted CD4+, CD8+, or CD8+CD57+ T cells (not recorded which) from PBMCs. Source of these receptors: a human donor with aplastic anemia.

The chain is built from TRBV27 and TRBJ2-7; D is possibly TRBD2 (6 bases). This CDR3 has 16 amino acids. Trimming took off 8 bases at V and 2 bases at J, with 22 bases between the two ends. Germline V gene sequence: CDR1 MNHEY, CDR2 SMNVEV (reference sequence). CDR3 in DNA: TGTGCCAGCGTACCTTTTGGGCGGGAAGTCGCCTACGAGCAGTACGTC. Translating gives CASVPFGREVAYEQYV.

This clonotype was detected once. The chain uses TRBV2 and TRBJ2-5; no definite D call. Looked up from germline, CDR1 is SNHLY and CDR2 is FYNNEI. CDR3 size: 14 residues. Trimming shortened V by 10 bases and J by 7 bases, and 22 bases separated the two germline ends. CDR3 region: CATSRGSEDTTQYF. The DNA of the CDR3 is TGTGCCACCAGCAGAGGCAGCGAGGATACGACCCAGTACTTC.

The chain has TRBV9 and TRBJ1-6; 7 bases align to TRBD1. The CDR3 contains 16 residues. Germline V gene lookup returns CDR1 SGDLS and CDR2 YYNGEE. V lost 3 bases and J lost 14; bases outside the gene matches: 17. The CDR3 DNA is TGTGCCAGCAGCGGGGGGGACCGACAGGGAGGAAACACCCTCCACTTT. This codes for CASSGGDRQGGNTLHF.

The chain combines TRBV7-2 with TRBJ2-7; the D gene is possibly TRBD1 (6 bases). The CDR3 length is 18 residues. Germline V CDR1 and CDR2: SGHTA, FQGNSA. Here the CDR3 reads CSSSLRLHRTATSYEQYV. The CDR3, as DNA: TGTTCCAGCAGCTTACGTCTACACAGGACAGCCACTTCGTACGAGCAGTACGTC.

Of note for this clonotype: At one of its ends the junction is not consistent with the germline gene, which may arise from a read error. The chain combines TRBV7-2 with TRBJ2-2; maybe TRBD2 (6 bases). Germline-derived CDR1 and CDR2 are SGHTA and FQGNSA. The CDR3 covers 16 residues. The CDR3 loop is CASSPYGEAHPGDLFF. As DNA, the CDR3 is TGTGCCAGCAGCCCCTACGGGGAGGCACATCCGGGGGACCTGTTTTTT.

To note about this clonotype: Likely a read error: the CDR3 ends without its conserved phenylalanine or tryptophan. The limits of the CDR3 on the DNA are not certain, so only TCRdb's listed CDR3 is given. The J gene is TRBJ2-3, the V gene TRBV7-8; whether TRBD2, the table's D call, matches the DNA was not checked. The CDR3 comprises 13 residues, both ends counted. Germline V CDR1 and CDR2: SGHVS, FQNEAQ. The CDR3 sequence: CASSLAGGPDPFY.

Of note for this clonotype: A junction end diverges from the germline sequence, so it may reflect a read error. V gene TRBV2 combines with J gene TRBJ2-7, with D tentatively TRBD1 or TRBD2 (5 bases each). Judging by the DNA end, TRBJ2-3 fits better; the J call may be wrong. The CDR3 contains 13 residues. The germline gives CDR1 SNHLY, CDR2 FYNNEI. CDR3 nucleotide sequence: TGTGCCAGCGGGGACGCGCGCACATATACGCAGTATTTT. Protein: CASGDARTYTQYF.

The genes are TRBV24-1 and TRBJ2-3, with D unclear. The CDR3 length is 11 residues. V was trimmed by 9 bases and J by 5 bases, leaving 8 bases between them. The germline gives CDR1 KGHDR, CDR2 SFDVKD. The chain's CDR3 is CATPVRDTQYF. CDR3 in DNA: TGTGCCACCCCGGTCCGAGATACGCAGTATTTT.

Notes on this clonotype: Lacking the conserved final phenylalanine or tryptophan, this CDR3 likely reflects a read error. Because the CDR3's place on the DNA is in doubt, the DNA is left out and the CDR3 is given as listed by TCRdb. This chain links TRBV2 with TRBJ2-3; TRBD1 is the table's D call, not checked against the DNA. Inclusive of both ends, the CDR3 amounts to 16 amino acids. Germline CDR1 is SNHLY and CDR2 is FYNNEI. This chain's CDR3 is CASSLADADTFGSETS.

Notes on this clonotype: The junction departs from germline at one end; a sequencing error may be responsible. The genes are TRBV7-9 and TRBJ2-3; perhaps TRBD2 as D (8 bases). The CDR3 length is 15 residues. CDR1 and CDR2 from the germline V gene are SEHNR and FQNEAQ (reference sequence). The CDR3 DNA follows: TGTGCCAGCAGCGTAGCGGGACAGAACGGAGATACGCAGTATTTT. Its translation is CASSVAGQNGDTQYF. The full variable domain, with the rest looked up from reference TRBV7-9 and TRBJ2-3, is DTGVSQNPRHKITKRGQNVTFRCDPISEHNRLYWYRQTLGQGPEFLTYFQNEAQLEKSRLLSDRFSAERPKGSFSTLEIQRTEQGDSAMYLCASSVAGQNGDTQYFGPGTRLTVL.